This T cell receptor (beta chain) emerged from a study of cytomegalovirus exposure and HLA in healthy donors. Primers: 60 Vbeta forward and 13 Jbeta reverse. TCRdb keeps only in-frame clones here, not all; method: immunoSEQ multiplex PCR. The data contain roughly 43,000 clones, roughly 60% of them singletons. The germline V gene encodes CDR1 GTSNPN and CDR2 SVGIG (reference sequence). Germline trimming cut 4 bases from V and 4 bases from J; bases unmatched to any gene: 6. The CDR3 has 13 residues. As regards this clone: The antigen remains undetermined.

Findings and caveats of the study: One variant, a missense change in DCLRE1C, was linked in a later analysis to TCR beta V- and J-gene trimming.

The chain carries TRBV30 and TRBJ1-2; 7 nucleotides match TRBD1. This sequence originates from a human donor in good health. The sample was PBMCs. DNA for the CDR3: TGTGCCTGGACCATGGGGACAGTCTATGGCTACACCTTC. Translated, it gives CAWTMGTVYGYTF.